Presented here are 13 T cell receptor beta chains from one specimen sequenced in a study of monozygotic twins with inflammatory bowel disease. TCRdb reprocessed the 5' RACE reads and reports one entry per CDR3 protein, with no DNA. The table counts about 85,000 distinct CDR3 sequences; 7.4% lies in the top ten. The sample comprised blood. These receptors were obtained from a human donor with ulcerative colitis or Crohn's disease, or a healthy co-twin of an affected twin (not recorded which).

The gene calls are TRBV2 and TRBJ2-4. The CDR3 extends over 13 amino acids. Germline V gene sequence: CDR1 SNHLY, CDR2 FYNNEI. CDR3: CASSSLAKNIQYF.

This chain joins TRBV7-2 and TRBJ2-5. The CDR3 consists of 14 residues. In germline, CDR1 is SGHTA, CDR2 FQGNSA. CDR3 region: CASTVSVYKETQYF.

This chain joins TRBV5-1 and TRBJ1-6; TCRdb's D call of TRBD1 is untestable without DNA. From germline, CDR1 is SGHRS and CDR2 YFSETQ. This CDR3 region has 15 residues. CDR3: CASSPETGGNSPLHF.

J is TRBJ1-5 and V is TRBV18. This CDR3 is built from 13 residues. Germline CDR1 reads KGHSH; CDR2 reads LQKENI. The CDR3 sequence is CASSFDGDQPQHF.

This chain joins TRBV7-9 and TRBJ2-7; TCRdb reports TRBD1, a call that lacks DNA to check it against. The CDR3 sequence is 13 residues long. The germline V gene has CDR1 SEHNR and CDR2 FQNEAQ (reference sequence). The CDR3 here is CASTLMGPYEQYF.

J is TRBJ2-7 and V is TRBV27; TCRdb lists TRBD2, though no DNA is available to test this call. CDR1 is MNHEY, CDR2 SMNVEV, per germline (reference sequence). There are 14 residues in the CDR3. The CDR3 spells CASRPRPEAYEQYF.

This chain joins TRBV18 and TRBJ2-7. This CDR3 spans 11 amino acids. CDR1 and CDR2 (germline): KGHSH, LQKENI. The CDR3 spells CASSREREQYF. Full variable domain (remainder filled in from reference TRBV18 and TRBJ2-7): NAGVMQNPRHLVRRRGQEARLRCSPMKGHSHVYWYRQLPEEGLKFMVYLQKENIIDESGMPKERFSAEFPKEGPSILRIQQVVRGDSAAYFCASSREREQYFGPGTRLTVT.

V and J are TRBV5-1 and TRBJ1-6. CDR1 SGHRS and CDR2 YFSETQ come from the germline V gene. The CDR3 length is 14 residues. The CDR3 sequence: CASSNAFLNSPLHF.

The chain employs TRBV12-3 or TRBV12-4 and TRBJ1-1; TCRdb designates TRBD1, a call that cannot be tested without DNA. CDR3 length equals 13 residues. CDR3: CASSFTRGTEAFF.

The chain combines TRBV7-9 with TRBJ1-1. The V gene's germline CDR1 is SEHNR and CDR2 FQNEAQ (reference sequence). The CDR3 has 13 residues. The CDR3 sequence is CASSLGSGSEAFF.

J is TRBJ1-1 and V is TRBV5-1. This CDR3 has 15 amino acids. Germline assignment: CDR1 SGHRS and CDR2 YFSETQ. The CDR3 region is CASSFFVSGNTEAFF.

The chain has TRBV6-1 and TRBJ2-3; TCRdb outputs TRBD1, but without DNA this stays unchecked. Germline CDR1 reads MNHNS; CDR2 reads SASEGT. CDR3 length: 16 amino acids. CDR3 region: CASSDPGWLQAPTQYF.

The chain has TRBV11-2 and TRBJ2-7. The CDR3 runs to 17 residues. Germline V gene sequence: CDR1 SGHAT, CDR2 FQNNGV. CDR3 in amino acids: CASNTDFVGKSFYEQYF.